The 9 T cell receptor beta chains listed next were all sequenced from one sample in a study of cytomegalovirus exposure and HLA in healthy donors. The PCR used 60 Vbeta and 13 Jbeta primers. TCRdb keeps only in-frame clones here, not all; method: immunoSEQ multiplex PCR. The sample shows 95,000 to 110,000 clones, 55% to 85% of them seen only once. The sequenced sample was PBMCs. The source is a man aged 25 to 40 in good health and CMV-seronegative.

The V call is TRBV2, the J call TRBJ1-5; D is perhaps TRBD1 (5 bases). The CDR3 runs 16 residues. The germline V gene encodes CDR1 SNHLY and CDR2 FYNNEI. V lost 2 bases, J lost 4 bases, and 15 bases lay in between. CDR3: CASSEWGSLGNQPQHF. For the CDR3, the DNA is TGTGCCAGCAGTGAATGGGGCTCCCTGGGAAATCAGCCCCAGCATTTT.

The chain couples TRBV25-1 to TRBJ2-7; D is possibly TRBD1 (6 bases). Looked up from germline, CDR1 is MGHDK and CDR2 is SYGVNS. The CDR3 length is 14 residues. Trimming shortened V by 1 base and J by 6 bases, and 13 bases separated the two germline ends. In DNA, the CDR3 is TGTGCCAGCAGTGAATCGACAGGACTTCGCGAGCAGTACTTC. This translates into CASSESTGLREQYF.

This clone was counted a few times. V gene TRBV6-5 combines with J gene TRBJ2-7, with no clear D. V was trimmed by 5 bases and J by 4 bases, leaving 18 bases between them. Germline V gives CDR1 MNHEY, CDR2 SVGAGI. The CDR3 sequence is 15 residues long. The CDR3 coding sequence is TGTGCCAGCAGTCGATCACCGGGTCCCACTTACGAGCAGTACTTC. Its translation: CASSRSPGPTYEQYF.

This chain connects TRBV6-5 to TRBJ1-4, with TRBD1 identical over 9 bases. The length of the CDR3 is 14 residues. The trim removed 5 bases at V and 7 bases at J, leaving 5 bases unmatched. Looked up from germline, CDR1 is MNHEY and CDR2 is SVGAGI. The CDR3 here is CASSNGQGTEKLFF. CDR3 coding DNA: TGTGCCAGCAGTAACGGACAGGGGACTGAAAAACTGTTTTTT.

The V call is TRBV7-9, the J call TRBJ1-6, with D possibly TRBD1 on 5 matching bases. The germline V gene encodes CDR1 SEHNR and CDR2 FQNEAQ (reference sequence). The CDR3 consists of 18 residues. V was pared by 2 bases and J by 7 bases, with 21 bases between. The CDR3 coding sequence is TGTGCCAGCAGCTTAAGAGGCCTACAGGCTTCGTTGAATTCACCCCTCCACTTT. It yields the protein CASSLRGLQASLNSPLHF.

The genes are TRBV2 and TRBJ2-7; D call uncertain. Trimming pared 2 bases from V and 3 bases from J, leaving 11 bases between. The CDR3 is 14 amino acids. Germline V gene sequence: CDR1 SNHLY, CDR2 FYNNEI. The CDR3 nucleotides read TGTGCCAGCAGTGAACCGGAGCGTAGCTACGAGCAGTACTTC. This translates into CASSEPERSYEQYF.

This clone appeared once. This chain joins TRBV19 and TRBJ1-2; 10 bases are a match to TRBD1. The CDR3 is made up of 17 amino acids. Germline V lookup: CDR1 LNHDA, CDR2 SQIVND (reference sequence). V trimming: 9 bases; J trimming: 2 bases; junction bases outside the gene matches: 15. CDR3 region: CASHSTWEDRGNYGYTF. In DNA, the CDR3 is TGTGCCAGCCATTCGACCTGGGAGGACAGGGGGAACTATGGCTACACCTTC.

The rearrangement joins TRBV19 to TRBJ1-1; 8 positions agree with TRBD1. V trimming: 8 bases; J trimming: 7 bases; junction bases outside the gene matches: 9. CDR1 and CDR2 from the germline V gene are LNHDA and SQIVND (reference sequence). This CDR3 is built from 13 residues. The CDR3 coding sequence is TGTGCCAGTGCGGACAGGGTTGGGAATGAAGCTTTCTTT. Translated, it gives CASADRVGNEAFF.

Written as DNA, the CDR3 is TGTGCCAGCAGGGGCCAGGGGGGAGTCACCGGGGAGCTGTTTTTT. Its protein is CASRGQGGVTGELFF. The chain combines TRBV7-8 with TRBJ2-2, with D possibly TRBD1 on 7 matching bases. V lost 6 bases and J lost 4, with 15 bases in between. The CDR3 is 15 residues long. Germline CDR1 and CDR2: SGHVS and FQNEAQ.